The subject of this entry is one T cell receptor (beta chain). Antigen unknown. Germline V CDR1 and CDR2: SGHNT, YYREEE (reference sequence). The CDR3 has 19 residues. The junction had 8 bases not matched to a gene; V was cut back by 1 base and J by 0 bases. The treatment is: oral pan-JAK inhibitor, 5-10 mg twice daily. From PBMCs, CD4+ and CD8+ T cells were sorted. The record originates from a study of CD8+ T cells in alopecia areata. Study information: For 6 to 18 months, tofacitinib was taken, and 6 months off drug followed.

Sequencing relied on a cDNA template that was reverse transcribed from extracted RNA. This table comes from immunoSEQ multiplex PCR, and its TCRdb copy is limited to in-frame clones, with some not included. The profile shows approximately 300,000 clones, 55% to 70% of them singletons. Study-wide results and caveats: Elevated clonality characterized lesional scalp relative to normal scalp, particularly in alopecia totalis/universalis. Persistence during tofacitinib was seen for many expanded lesional clones in scalp and blood.

The rearrangement uses TRBV5-4 and TRBJ2-5; 14 bases line up with TRBD2. This specimen consisted of CD4+ T cells sorted from blood, obtained at week 24, from a patient treated with tofacitinib. The receptor's source is a human donor with alopecia areata. CDR3 bases: TGTGCCAGCAGCTTGCGGTGGACTAGCGGGGGGCTATACCAAGAGACCCAGTACTTC. It codes for CASSLRWTSGGLYQETQYF.